This TCR beta chain is drawn from a study of T cell responses to AZD1222 COVID-19 vaccine. Study-wide points: Only six AZD1222 recipients tested seropositive at baseline. Donors skewed white British and female; clonal diversity was possibly underestimated.

Sequenced by immunoSEQ multiplex PCR; TCRdb stores in-frame clones only, minus some. The table includes 150,000 or so clones, over 80% detected once. With V trimmed by 3 bases and J by 2 bases, 6 bases remained unmatched. In germline, CDR1 is ENHRY, CDR2 SYGVKD. The CDR3 has 15 amino acids. On this clone itself: Its antigen remains unknown.

This receptor was taken from an adult who received the AZD1222 COVID-19 vaccine. Sequences were derived from peripheral blood, sampled 28 days after the second AZD1222 dose. The rearrangement joins TRBV10-3 to TRBJ2-7, with 8 bases lining up with TRBD1. The CDR3 spells CAISEGTGSTYEQYF. The DNA of the CDR3 is TGTGCCATCAGTGAAGGGACAGGTTCTACCTACGAGCAGTACTTC.